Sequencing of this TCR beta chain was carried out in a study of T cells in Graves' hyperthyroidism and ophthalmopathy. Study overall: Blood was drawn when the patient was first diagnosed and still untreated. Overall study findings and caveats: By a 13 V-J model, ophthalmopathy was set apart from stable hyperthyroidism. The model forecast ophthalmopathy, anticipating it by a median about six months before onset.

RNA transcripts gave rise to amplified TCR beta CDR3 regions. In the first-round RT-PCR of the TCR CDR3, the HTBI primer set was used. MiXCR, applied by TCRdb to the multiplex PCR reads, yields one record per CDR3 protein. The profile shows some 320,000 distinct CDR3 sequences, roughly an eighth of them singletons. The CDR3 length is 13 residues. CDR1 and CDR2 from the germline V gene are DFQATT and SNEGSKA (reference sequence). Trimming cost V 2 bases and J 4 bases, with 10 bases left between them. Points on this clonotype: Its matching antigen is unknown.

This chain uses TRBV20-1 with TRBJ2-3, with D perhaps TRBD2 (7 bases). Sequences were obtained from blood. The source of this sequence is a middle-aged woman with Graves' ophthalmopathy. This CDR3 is CSARRGGPDTQYF. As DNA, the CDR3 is TGCAGTGCTAGAAGGGGGGGCCCAGATACGCAGTATTTT.